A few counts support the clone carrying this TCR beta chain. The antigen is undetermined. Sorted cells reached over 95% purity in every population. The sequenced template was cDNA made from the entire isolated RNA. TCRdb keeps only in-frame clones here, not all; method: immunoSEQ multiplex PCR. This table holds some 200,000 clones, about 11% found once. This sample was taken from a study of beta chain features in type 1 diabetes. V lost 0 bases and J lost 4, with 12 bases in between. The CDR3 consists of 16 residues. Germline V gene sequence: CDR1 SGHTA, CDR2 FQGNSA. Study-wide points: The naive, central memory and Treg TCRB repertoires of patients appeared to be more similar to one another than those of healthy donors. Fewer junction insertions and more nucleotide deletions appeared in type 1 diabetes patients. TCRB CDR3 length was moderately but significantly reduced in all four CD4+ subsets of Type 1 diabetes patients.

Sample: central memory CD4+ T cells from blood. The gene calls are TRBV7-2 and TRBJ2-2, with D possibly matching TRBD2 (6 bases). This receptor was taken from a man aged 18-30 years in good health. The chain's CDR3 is CASSLADGRGTGELFF. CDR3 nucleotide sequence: TGTGCCAGCAGCTTAGCGGACGGGAGAGGCACCGGGGAGCTGTTTTTT.